These T cell receptor beta chains were read from a single sample in a study of T-cell memory formation after mild COVID-19. TCRdb passed the 5' RACE reads through MiXCR, listing each CDR3 protein once. The repertoire has about 200,000 distinct CDR3 sequences, just over 9.5% of them found once; the top ten carry 3.5%. The sample taken for sequencing was PBMCs or a T cell subset sorted from them (not recorded which). All receptors come from a man between 18 and 35 years old who had mild COVID-19 (a few samples of this study predate the infection). Cell type and time point are not known. The CDR3 runs from the conserved cysteine through the conserved F or W. The D gene is left open where the match is weak. Clone size is stated in some rows and not others, as once, few, many or a class when expanded.

>NA|NA|TRBJ1-6|TRBV30
CAWSVFDGSPLHF
TGTGCCTGGAGTGTATTCGATGGTTCACCCCTCCACTTT
>NA|NA|TRBJ1-2|TRBV4-2
CASKPGPNYGYTF
TGTGCCAGCAAGCCAGGGCCTAACTATGGCTACACCTTC
>many|NA|TRBJ1-1|TRBV6-6
CASSEELNTEAFF
TGTGCCAGCAGTGAGGAACTCAACACTGAAGCTTTCTTT
>many|TRBD2|TRBJ2-1|TRBV7-9
CASSQRLAGAGDEQFF
TGTGCCAGCAGCCAGCGACTAGCGGGGGCCGGGGATGAGCAGTTCTTC
>NA|NA|TRBJ2-1|TRBV4-3
CASSQDAQQSSYNEQFF
TGCGCTAGCAGCCAAGACGCACAGCAGAGCTCCTACAATGAGCAGTTCTTC
>few|TRBD1|TRBJ1-5|TRBV20-1
CSALDRPFGNQPQHF
TGCAGTGCCCTGGACAGGCCCTTCGGGAATCAGCCCCAGCATTTT
>many|NA|TRBJ2-3|TRBV20-1
CSPNSPGADTQYF
TGCAGTCCTAACTCTCCTGGGGCAGATACGCAGTATTTT
>NA|NA|TRBJ1-5|TRBV12-3/TRBV12-4
CASTSGGASNQPQHF
TGTGCCAGCACGTCGGGGGGGGCAAGCAATCAGCCCCAGCATTTT
>many|NA|TRBJ2-7|TRBV12-3/TRBV12-4
CASSTGQDFSYEQYF
TGTGCCAGCAGCACGGGACAAGACTTCTCCTACGAGCAGTACTTC
>NA|NA|TRBJ2-2|TRBV6-5
CASSYRVMNDGELFF
TGTGCCAGCAGTTACAGGGTAATGAATGACGGGGAGCTGTTTTTT
>many|NA|TRBJ1-5|TRBV6-2/TRBV6-3
CASSGFLGNQPQHF
TGTGCCAGCAGTGGGTTTTTGGGCAATCAGCCCCAGCATTTT
>many|NA|TRBJ1-1|TRBV10-3
CAIKTAGQAFF
TGTGCCATCAAAACGGCAGGGCAAGCTTTCTTT
>few|TRBD1|TRBJ1-2|TRBV20-1
CSAFRGNGYTF
TGCAGTGCTTTCAGGGGGAATGGCTACACCTTC
>many|NA|TRBJ1-2|TRBV12-3/TRBV12-4
CASSSKDRMRNYGYTF
TGTGCCAGCAGTTCCAAGGACCGTATGAGAAACTATGGCTACACCTTC
>NA|NA|TRBJ2-6|TRBV7-8
CASSSRRFPSGANVLTF
TGTGCCAGCAGCTCCAGGCGGTTTCCCTCTGGGGCCAACGTCCTGACTTTC
>NA|NA|TRBJ1-3|TRBV12-3/TRBV12-4
CASSSPNSGNTIYF
TGTGCCAGCAGTTCTCCCAACTCTGGAAACACCATATATTTT
>NA|TRBD1|TRBJ2-2|TRBV5-5
CASSPRTGTTGELFF
TGTGCCAGCAGCCCACGGACAGGGACGACCGGGGAGCTGTTTTTT
>NA|TRBD2|TRBJ2-3|TRBV5-1
CASSYRSGGTDTQYF
TGCGCCAGCAGCTATAGAAGCGGGGGAACAGATACGCAGTATTTT
>NA|NA|TRBJ2-3|TRBV29-1
CSVITRPLTDTQYF
TGCAGCGTTATTACCCGACCGCTCACAGATACGCAGTATTTT
>few|TRBD1|TRBJ2-6|TRBV15
CATSRGTGGVVANVLTF
TGTGCCACCAGCAGAGGGACAGGGGGCGTCGTGGCCAACGTCCTGACTTTC
>NA|NA|TRBJ2-5|TRBV24-1
CATSDSSVRETQYF
TGTGCCACCAGTGATTCGTCGGTTCGGGAGACCCAGTACTTC
>many|NA|TRBJ1-2|TRBV7-2
CASSPRREIRYTF
TGTGCCAGCAGCCCCCGGAGGGAAATACGCTACACCTTC
>NA|NA|TRBJ2-6|TRBV5-1
CASRPGIVVVSGANVLTF
TGCGCCAGCAGACCCGGTATTGTAGTGGTCTCTGGGGCCAACGTCCTGACTTTC
>few|NA|TRBJ1-6|TRBV14
CASSPRTFGSSYNSPLHF
TGTGCCAGCAGCCCCAGGACATTCGGGAGCTCCTATAATTCACCCCTCCACTTT
>NA|NA|TRBJ1-1|TRBV9
CASSVAGNTEAFF
TGTGCCAGCAGCGTAGCCGGGAACACTGAAGCTTTCTTT
>NA|NA|TRBJ2-1|TRBV5-4
CASSIDSSYNEQFF
TGTGCCAGCAGCATTGACAGTTCCTACAATGAGCAGTTCTTC
>NA|TRBD1|TRBJ1-2|TRBV12-3/TRBV12-4
CATGQGNYGYTF
TGTGCCACTGGACAGGGGAACTATGGCTACACCTTC
>NA|NA|TRBJ2-5|TRBV3-1
CASSQEVLQETQYF
TGTGCCAGCAGCCAAGAGGTACTCCAAGAGACCCAGTACTTC
>many|NA|TRBJ2-7|TRBV4-3
CASSRERLHEQYF
TGCGCCAGCAGCCGTGAAAGATTACACGAGCAGTACTTC
>many|NA|TRBJ1-2|TRBV4-3
CASSQSGESYTF
TGCGCCAGCAGCCAATCAGGAGAATCCTACACCTTC
>NA|NA|TRBJ1-1|TRBV7-3
CASSFGVGTEAFF
TGTGCCAGCAGCTTTGGGGTGGGGACTGAAGCTTTCTTT
>few|TRBD1|TRBJ1-2|TRBV11-2
CASSSNRGYSGYTF
TGTGCCAGCAGCTCCAACAGGGGGTACTCTGGCTACACCTTC
>few|TRBD1|TRBJ1-5|TRBV7-2
CASSMTGMGQPQHF
TGTGCCAGCAGCATGACAGGGATGGGGCAGCCCCAGCATTTT
>NA|NA|TRBJ2-1|TRBV20-1
CSACTGGSYSGEQFF
TGCAGTGCCTGTACGGGGGGCTCCTATTCGGGGGAGCAGTTCTTC
>NA|NA|TRBJ1-2|TRBV28
CASSLVHLTFGYTF
TGTGCCAGCAGTTTAGTGCACCTGACCTTTGGCTACACCTTC
>NA|TRBD1|TRBJ2-7|TRBV5-1
CASSIGTVSSYEQYF
TGCGCCAGCAGCATAGGGACAGTAAGCTCCTACGAGCAGTACTTC